The source of this T cell receptor (beta chain) is a study of response to subunit inactivated influenza vaccine. Notes on the study in general: The authors suggested that few new T cells are recruited per seasonal influenza vaccination.

The CDR3 has 17 amino acids. The V and J ends lost 3 bases and 3 bases, in that order; junction bases with no gene match: 5. Germline V gene sequence: CDR1 LGHNA, CDR2 YNFKEQ. Using its own MiXCR run on the RT-PCR reads, TCRdb lists one record per CDR3 protein. The sample consists of about 500,000 distinct CDR3 sequences, about 15% of them appearing once. Points on this clonotype: Its specificity is unknown.

Source: CD4+ T cells sorted from PBMCs, taken about 24 months after vaccination. The J gene is TRBJ2-6, the V gene TRBV4-2; TRBD1 aligns across 10 bases. The clonotype was recovered from a man aged 45 to 75 who received an inactivated influenza vaccine. DNA for the CDR3: TGTGCCAGCAGCCACAGGGACAGGGGTGGTGGGGCCAACGTCCTGACTTTC. Protein: CASSHRDRGGGANVLTF.